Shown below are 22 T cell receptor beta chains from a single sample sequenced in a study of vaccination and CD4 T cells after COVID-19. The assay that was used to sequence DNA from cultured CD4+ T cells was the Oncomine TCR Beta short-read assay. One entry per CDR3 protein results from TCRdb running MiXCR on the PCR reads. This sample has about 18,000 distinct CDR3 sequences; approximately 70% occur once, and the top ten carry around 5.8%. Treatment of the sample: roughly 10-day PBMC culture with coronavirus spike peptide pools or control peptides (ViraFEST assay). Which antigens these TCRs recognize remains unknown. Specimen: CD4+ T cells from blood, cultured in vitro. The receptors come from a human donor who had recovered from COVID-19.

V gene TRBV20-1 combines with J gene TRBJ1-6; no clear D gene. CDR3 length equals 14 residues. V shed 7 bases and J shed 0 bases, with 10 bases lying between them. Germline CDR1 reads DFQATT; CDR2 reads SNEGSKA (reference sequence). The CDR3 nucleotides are TGCAGTGGGATTGCGGGCTCCTATAATTCACCCCTCCACTTT. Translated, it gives CSGIAGSYNSPLHF.

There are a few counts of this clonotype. Written as DNA, the CDR3 is TGCAGTGCCCTCCGACAGGGACGCAGGGGTGGAAACACCATATATTTT. Its translation is CSALRQGRRGGNTIYF. The V call is TRBV20-1, the J call TRBJ1-3; 7 positions match TRBD1. V shed 6 bases and J 3 bases; nucleotides not matched to a gene: 14. This CDR3 has 16 residues. Germline lookup yields CDR1 DFQATT and CDR2 SNEGSKA (reference sequence).

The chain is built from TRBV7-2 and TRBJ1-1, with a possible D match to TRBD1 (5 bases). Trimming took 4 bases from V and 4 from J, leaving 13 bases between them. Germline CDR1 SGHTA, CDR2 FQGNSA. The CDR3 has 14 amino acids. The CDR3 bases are TGTGCCAGCAGCTGGGACTCGGGTGGCACTGAAGCTTTCTTT. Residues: CASSWDSGGTEAFF.

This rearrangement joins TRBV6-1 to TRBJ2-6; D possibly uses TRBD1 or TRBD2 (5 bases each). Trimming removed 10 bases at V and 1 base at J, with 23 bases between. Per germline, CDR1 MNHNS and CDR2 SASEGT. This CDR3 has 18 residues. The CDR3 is CATLPQGRPSSGANVLTF. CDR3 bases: TGTGCCACTCTACCTCAGGGACGGCCTTCTTCTGGGGCCAACGTCCTGACTTTC.

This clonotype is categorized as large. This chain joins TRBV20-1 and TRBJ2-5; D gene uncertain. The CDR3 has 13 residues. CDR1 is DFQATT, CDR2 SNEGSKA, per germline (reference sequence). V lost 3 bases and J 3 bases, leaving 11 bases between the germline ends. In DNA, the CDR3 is TGCAGTGCTAGTCTCTCCAGAAAAGAGACCCAGTACTTC. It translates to CSASLSRKETQYF.

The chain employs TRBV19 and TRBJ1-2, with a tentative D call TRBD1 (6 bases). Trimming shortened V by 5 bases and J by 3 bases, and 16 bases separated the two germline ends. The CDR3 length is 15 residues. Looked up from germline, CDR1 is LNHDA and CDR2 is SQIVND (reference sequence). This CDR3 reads CASSLTQGYHYGYTF. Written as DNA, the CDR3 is TGTGCCAGTAGTCTTACACAGGGATATCACTATGGCTACACCTTC.

The CDR3 nucleotides read TGTGCCAGTAGAATGGGTCGTAGCGGGGGTAACACCGGGGAGCTGTTTTTT. It codes for CASRMGRSGGNTGELFF. V and J are TRBV19 and TRBJ2-2; 9 bases match TRBD2. Germline CDR1 and CDR2: LNHDA and SQIVND (reference sequence). V lost 6 bases to trimming and J lost 2 bases; unmatched junction nucleotides: 10. This CDR3 contains 17 residues.

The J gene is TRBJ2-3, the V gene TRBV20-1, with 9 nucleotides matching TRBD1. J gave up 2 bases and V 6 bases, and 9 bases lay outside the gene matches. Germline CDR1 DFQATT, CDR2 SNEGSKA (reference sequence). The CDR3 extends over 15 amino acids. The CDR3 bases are TGCAGTGCGCGACAGGGGGAGCTTTCCACAGATACGCAGTATTTT. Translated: CSARQGELSTDTQYF.

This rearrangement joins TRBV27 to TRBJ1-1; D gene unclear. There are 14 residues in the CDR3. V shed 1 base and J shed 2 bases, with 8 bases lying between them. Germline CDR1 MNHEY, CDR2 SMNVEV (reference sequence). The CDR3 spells CASSLYAGNTEAFF. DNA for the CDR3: TGTGCCAGCAGTTTATACGCGGGAAACACTGAAGCTTTCTTT.

CDR3 loop: CASSLWMNTEAFF. In DNA form, the CDR3 reads TGTGCCAGCAGCCTTTGGATGAACACTGAAGCTTTCTTT. This chain connects TRBV7-3 to TRBJ1-1; D is unclear. Trimming left V 5 bases short and J 0 bases short, with 7 bases between. The CDR3 totals 13 residues. Germline assignment: CDR1 SGHTA and CDR2 FQGTGA.

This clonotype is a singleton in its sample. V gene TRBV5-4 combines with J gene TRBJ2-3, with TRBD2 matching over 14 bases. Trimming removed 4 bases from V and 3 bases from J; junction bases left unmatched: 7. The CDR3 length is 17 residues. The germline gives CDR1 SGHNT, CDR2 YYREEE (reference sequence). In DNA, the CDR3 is TGTGCCAGCAGCATAGGGACTAGCGGGAGACGGACAGATACGCAGTATTTT. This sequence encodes CASSIGTSGRRTDTQYF.

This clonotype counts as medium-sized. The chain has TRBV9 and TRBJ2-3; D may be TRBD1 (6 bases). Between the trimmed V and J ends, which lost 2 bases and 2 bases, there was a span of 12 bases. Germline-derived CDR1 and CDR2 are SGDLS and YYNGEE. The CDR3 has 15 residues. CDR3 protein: CASSVTGHITDTQYF. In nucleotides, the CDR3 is TGTGCCAGCAGCGTGACGGGACACATCACAGATACGCAGTATTTT.

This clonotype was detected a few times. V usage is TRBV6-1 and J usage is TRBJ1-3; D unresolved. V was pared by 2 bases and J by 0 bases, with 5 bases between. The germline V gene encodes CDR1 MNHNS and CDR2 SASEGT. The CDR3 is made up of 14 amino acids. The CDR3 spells CASSESGSGNTIYF. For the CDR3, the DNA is TGTGCCAGCAGTGAATCGGGCTCTGGAAACACCATATATTTT.

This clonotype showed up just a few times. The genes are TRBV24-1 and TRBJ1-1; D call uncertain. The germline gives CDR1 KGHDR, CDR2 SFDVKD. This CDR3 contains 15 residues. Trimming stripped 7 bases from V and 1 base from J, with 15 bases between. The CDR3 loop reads CATRVSGSSNTEAFF. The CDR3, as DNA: TGTGCCACCAGGGTCTCCGGGTCCTCGAACACTGAAGCTTTCTTT.

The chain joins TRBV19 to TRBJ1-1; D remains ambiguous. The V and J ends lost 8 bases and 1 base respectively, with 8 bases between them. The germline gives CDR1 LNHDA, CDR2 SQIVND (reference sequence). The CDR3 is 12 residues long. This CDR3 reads CASRIQNTEAFF. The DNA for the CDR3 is TGTGCCAGTCGAATACAGAACACTGAAGCTTTCTTT.

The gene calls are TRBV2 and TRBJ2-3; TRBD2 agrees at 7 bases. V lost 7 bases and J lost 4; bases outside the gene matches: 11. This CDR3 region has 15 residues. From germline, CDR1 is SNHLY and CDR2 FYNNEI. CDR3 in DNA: TGTGCCAGCACGATAGGACTGGCGGGGGCAGATACGCAGTATTTT. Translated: CASTIGLAGADTQYF.

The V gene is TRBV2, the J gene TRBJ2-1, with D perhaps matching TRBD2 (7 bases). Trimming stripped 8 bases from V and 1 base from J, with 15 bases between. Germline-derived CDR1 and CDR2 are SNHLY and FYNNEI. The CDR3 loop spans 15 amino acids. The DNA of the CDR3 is TGTGCCAGCGGGCGGGGGCGGAGGTCCTACAATGAGCAGTTCTTC. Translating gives CASGRGRRSYNEQFF.

The CDR3 region is CSASSRVDYGYTF. CDR3 DNA: TGCAGTGCTAGTTCACGCGTGGACTATGGCTACACCTTC. The chain carries TRBV20-1 and TRBJ1-2; no reliable D call. The CDR3 is made up of 13 amino acids. V was pared by 3 bases and J by 3 bases, with 11 bases between. From germline, CDR1 is DFQATT and CDR2 SNEGSKA (reference sequence).

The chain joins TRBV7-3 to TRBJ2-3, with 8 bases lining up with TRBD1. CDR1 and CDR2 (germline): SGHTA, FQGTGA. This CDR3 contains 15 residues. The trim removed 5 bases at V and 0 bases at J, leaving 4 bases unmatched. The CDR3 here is CASSATGVSTDTQYF. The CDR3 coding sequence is TGTGCCAGCAGCGCGACAGGGGTTAGCACAGATACGCAGTATTTT.

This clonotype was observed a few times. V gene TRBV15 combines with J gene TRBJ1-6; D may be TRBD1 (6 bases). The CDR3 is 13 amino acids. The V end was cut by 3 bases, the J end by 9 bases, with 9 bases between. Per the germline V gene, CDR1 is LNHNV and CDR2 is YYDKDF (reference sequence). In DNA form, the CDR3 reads TGTGCCACCAGCAGGGAACAGGGTTCACCCCTCCACTTT. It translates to CATSREQGSPLHF.

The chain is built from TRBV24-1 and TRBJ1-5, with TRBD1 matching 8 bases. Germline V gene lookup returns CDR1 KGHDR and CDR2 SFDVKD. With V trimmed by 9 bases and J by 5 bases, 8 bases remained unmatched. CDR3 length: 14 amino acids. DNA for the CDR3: TGTGCCACCGGGGGAACAGGGGGGTATCAGCCCCAGCATTTT. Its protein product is CATGGTGGYQPQHF.

CDR3 loop: CASTGDGRYNEQFF. CDR3 sequence (DNA): TGTGCCAGCACGGGTGACGGGAGATACAATGAGCAGTTCTTC. This sequence joins TRBV12-3 or TRBV12-4 and TRBJ2-1; perhaps TRBD2 as D (6 bases). The CDR3 is made up of 14 amino acids. Trimming pared 7 bases from V and 4 bases from J, leaving 14 bases between.